Each of the 19 T cell receptor beta chains below was sequenced from the same sample in a study of blood T cells in healthy people across ages. PCR was performed a second time for roughly 7 to 11 cycles using a sample-barcoded 5' primer and a J-beta primer mix. TCRdb re-analysed the 5' RACE reads in MiXCR, keeping a single row per CDR3 protein. The sample holds about 700,000 distinct CDR3 sequences, around 32% seen once. Specimen: blood. These receptor sequences come from a woman of 80 years or more in good health.

In this sample, this clonotype turned up many times. V usage is TRBV14 and J usage is TRBJ2-7; D perhaps matches TRBD2 (6 bases). The V and J ends lost 1 base and 3 bases respectively, with 10 bases between them. The CDR3 loop spans 14 amino acids. The germline CDR1 and CDR2 sequences are SGHDN and FVKESK. The CDR3 protein is CASSQVEGGYEQYF. In DNA form, the CDR3 reads TGTGCCAGCAGCCAAGTGGAGGGAGGCTACGAGCAGTACTTC.

At least ten counts were recorded for this clonotype. The rearrangement uses TRBV5-1 and TRBJ2-1; 7 nucleotides match TRBD1. Germline CDR1 reads SGHRS; CDR2 reads YFSETQ. CDR3 size: 15 residues. Losses at the gene ends were 4 bases for V and 15 bases for J; bases not matched to a gene: 19. The CDR3 DNA reads TGCGCCAGCAGCCCGAAGGGACAGCCTCCGAGTTTGGGGTTCTTC. Translating gives CASSPKGQPPSLGFF.

This sequence joins TRBV5-1 and TRBJ1-2, with D tentatively TRBD1 (5 bases). V lost 6 bases and J lost 8, with 17 bases in between. The germline V gene has CDR1 SGHRS and CDR2 YFSETQ. The CDR3 is 13 amino acids. The CDR3 DNA follows: TGCGCCAGCAAAGGGGAGGGTTTCAACGGCTACACCTTC. Its translation: CASKGEGFNGYTF.

V usage is TRBV28 and J usage is TRBJ2-1; 14 nucleotides match TRBD2. Germline V gene data show CDR1 as MDHEN and CDR2 as SYDVKM. The V gene end was trimmed by 6 bases and the J gene end by 10 bases; junction bases not matched to a gene: 5. The CDR3 is 14 residues long. The CDR3 protein is CASRPGLAGVEQFF. CDR3 in DNA: TGTGCCAGCAGACCGGGACTAGCGGGAGTAGAGCAGTTCTTC. Complete variable domain (other parts from reference TRBV28 and TRBJ2-1): DVKVTQSSRYLVKRTGEKVFLECVQDMDHENMFWYRQDPGLGLRLIYFSYDVKMKEKGDIPEGYSVSREKKERFSLILESASTNQTSMYLCASRPGLAGVEQFFGPGTRLTVL.

This clonotype was seen only a few times. This sequence joins TRBV3-1 and TRBJ1-4; 9 bases map to TRBD1. The CDR3 is 16 amino acids. With V trimmed by 1 base and J by 4 bases, 4 bases remained unmatched. Germline values: CDR1 LGHDT, CDR2 YNNKEL (reference sequence). In DNA form, the CDR3 reads TGTGCCAGCAGCCAAGTCGGGGGACAGGGTAATGAAAAACTGTTTTTT. Its translation: CASSQVGGQGNEKLFF.

This clonotype was recorded once. The CDR3 bases are TGCGCCAGCAGCTTGGGCCAGGGGACACGCTATGGCTACACCTTC. Its translation is CASSLGQGTRYGYTF. V usage is TRBV5-1 and J usage is TRBJ1-2; possible D gene TRBD1, 6 bases. This CDR3 contains 15 residues. Germline V gene data show CDR1 as SGHRS and CDR2 as YFSETQ. Trimming removed 0 bases at V and 4 bases at J, with 13 bases between.

With regard to this clonotype: A read error may account for a junction end that differs from germline. The V gene is TRBV7-2, the J gene TRBJ1-6; 7 positions agree with TRBD1. The CDR3 sequence is 12 residues long. CDR1 is SGHTA and CDR2 is FQGNSA in the germline V gene. The DNA for the CDR3 is TGTGCCGGCAGCTTAGTAGGACAGGCCTCCCACTTT. It yields the protein CAGSLVGQASHF.

This clonotype came up many times. The chain uses TRBV15 and TRBJ2-3; 7 bases match TRBD1. V was clipped by 0 bases and J by 11 bases; unmatched bases: 11. The length of the CDR3 is 15 residues. Germline CDR1 reads LNHNV; CDR2 reads YYDKDF (reference sequence). The CDR3, as DNA: TGTGCCACCAGCAGAGATGCACAGGGGCTTGGTAAGCAGTATTTT. Its translation: CATSRDAQGLGKQYF.

This clonotype was recorded at least ten times. This rearrangement joins TRBV7-9 to TRBJ2-1; no clear D gene. The CDR3 runs 12 residues. V was pared by 2 bases and J by 6 bases, with 5 bases between. Looked up from germline, CDR1 is SEHNR and CDR2 is FQNEAQ (reference sequence). CDR3 coding DNA: TGTGCCAGCAGCTTATACCTCAATGAGCAGTTCTTC. Translation: CASSLYLNEQFF.

Of note for this clonotype: The junction differs from germline at one of its ends, possibly a read error. The CDR3 protein is CACSLAGGNEQFF. CDR3 coding DNA: TGCGCCTGCAGTTTGGCGGGGGGAAATGAGCAGTTCTTC. V is TRBV5-1 and J is TRBJ2-1; 8 bases fit TRBD2. This CDR3 has 13 residues. Germline CDR1 is SGHRS and CDR2 is YFSETQ.

This clonotype was seen just once. This chain joins TRBV20-1 and TRBJ2-7; D is possibly TRBD1 or TRBD2 (6 bases each). The germline CDR1 and CDR2 sequences are DFQATT and SNEGSKA (reference sequence). Trimming removed 6 bases from V and 7 bases from J, with 16 bases in between. CDR3 length: 12 residues. CDR3 DNA sequence: TGCAGTGCGCGGAGGGGGGACAATGAGCAGTACTTC. The encoded protein is CSARRGDNEQYF.

The V call is TRBV6-5, the J call TRBJ1-1; D call uncertain. Trimming shortened V by 2 bases and J by 5 bases, and 15 bases separated the two germline ends. In germline, CDR1 is MNHEY, CDR2 SVGAGI. The CDR3 runs to 15 residues. The CDR3 bases are TGTGCCAGCAGTTACCACCCCCTCCAAACGACTGAAGCTTTCTTT. Translation: CASSYHPLQTTEAFF.

J is TRBJ2-1 and V is TRBV5-1; D might be TRBD1 or TRBD2, each matching 5 bases. Germline loops: CDR1 SGHRS, CDR2 YFSETQ. The CDR3 spans 15 residues. Trimming removed 0 bases from V and 8 bases from J, with 15 bases in between. The CDR3 region is CASSLAGAVRDEQFF. The CDR3 nucleotides are TGCGCCAGCAGCTTGGCCGGGGCAGTGAGGGATGAGCAGTTCTTC.

In its sample, this clonotype was seen once. A much larger clone is a single base away; this may be a read error. In this CDR3 the conserved last residue, phenylalanine or tryptophan, is missing, so a read error is likely. The rearrangement joins TRBV6-2 or TRBV6-3 to TRBJ2-3; D perhaps matches TRBD1 (7 bases). V lost 4 bases and J 8 bases, leaving 13 bases between the germline ends. CDR1 is MNHEY, CDR2 SVGEGT, per germline. The CDR3 is made up of 13 amino acids. This CDR3 is CASSSSQGGTQYL. The CDR3 coding sequence is TGTGCCAGCAGTTCGTCGCAGGGGGGTACGCAGTATCTT.

This clonotype was counted a few times. V and J are TRBV6-6 and TRBJ1-4, with D possibly being TRBD1 (6 bases). The CDR3 runs to 14 residues. V was clipped by 0 bases and J by 8 bases, with 10 bases between them. Germline V gives CDR1 MNHNY, CDR2 SVGAGI (reference sequence). The CDR3 bases are TGTGCCAGCAGTTACTCCACAAGGGGGGAAAAACTGTTTTTT. Translating gives CASSYSTRGEKLFF.

The gene calls are TRBV7-9 and TRBJ1-1; a possible D gene is TRBD1 (6 bases). V was pared by 5 bases and J by 1 base, with 14 bases between. CDR1 and CDR2 from the germline V gene are SEHNR and FQNEAQ (reference sequence). The CDR3 is 15 amino acids. CDR3 in DNA: TGTGCCAGCAGCCCGGGGACAAGCAAGAACACTGAAGCTTTCTTT. Protein product: CASSPGTSKNTEAFF.

This clonotype was detected ten times or more. J is TRBJ2-5 and V is TRBV7-3; 8 bases align to TRBD2. J gave up 6 bases and V 5 bases, and 11 bases lay outside the gene matches. Germline CDR1 SGHTA, CDR2 FQGTGA. This CDR3 is 15 amino acids long. CDR3 sequence (DNA): TGTGCCAGCAGCCTCGGGGGGGTGTTCGCGCAGACCCAGTACTTC. This translates into CASSLGGVFAQTQYF.

This clonotype has a count of ten or more. This chain connects TRBV6-1 to TRBJ2-7; 7 nucleotides agree with TRBD1. CDR1 is MNHNS, CDR2 SASEGT, per germline. After removal of 6 bases from V and 2 bases from J, the junction contained 4 bases not matched to a gene. The CDR3 extends over 13 amino acids. CDR3 residues: CASSLGTAYEQYF. DNA for the CDR3: TGTGCCAGCAGCTTAGGGACAGCCTACGAGCAGTACTTC.

This clonotype was seen repeatedly, ten times or more. The J gene is TRBJ2-6, the V gene TRBV28, with D tentatively TRBD1 or TRBD2 (5 bases each). The germline V gene has CDR1 MDHEN and CDR2 SYDVKM. The V and J ends lost 7 bases and 0 bases respectively, with 10 bases between them. This CDR3 spans 15 amino acids. CDR3 nucleotide sequence: TGTGCCAGCATCACTGGGGGCTCTGGGGCCAACGTCCTGACTTTC. It codes for CASITGGSGANVLTF.